The clone carrying this TCR beta chain has more than one count but fewer than ten. What it binds is not known. Clinical symptoms, serum thyroxine and TRAb, thyroid ultrasound and orbital computed tomography were used for the diagnoses. Trimming pared 6 bases from V and 5 bases from J, leaving 20 bases between. CDR3 length: 15 residues. The germline CDR1 and CDR2 sequences are SGHKS and YYEKEE (reference sequence). This sample was taken from a study of T cells in Graves' hyperthyroidism and ophthalmopathy. General study points: A model built on 13 V-J features separated ophthalmopathy from stable hyperthyroidism.

From RNA transcripts, TCR beta CDR3 regions were amplified. First-round RT-PCR targeting the TCR CDR3 was performed with the HTBI primer set. Each CDR3 protein gets one entry after TCRdb re-called the multiplex PCR reads with MiXCR. The table lists more than 500,000 distinct CDR3 sequences, about 14% of them singletons. This sequence originates from a woman in her thirties or forties with Graves' hyperthyroidism. This chain connects TRBV5-5 to TRBJ1-2; the D gene is possibly TRBD1 (5 bases). The source material was blood. The CDR3 region is CASNWPPLGDYGYTF. DNA for the CDR3: TGTGCCAGCAACTGGCCCCCGTTAGGGGATTATGGCTACACCTTC.